These 15 T cell receptor beta chains came from one sample sequenced in a study of vaccination effects on CD4 cells after COVID-19. These receptors are not linked to any known antigen. Data came from immunoSEQ multiplex PCR; TCRdb stores just in-frame clones and leaves some out. The sample includes about 64,000 clones, under 80% of them seen just once. Having been cultured for roughly 9 days, the cells underwent CD4+ T cell isolation. The material sequenced was CD4+ T cells from PBMCs cultured without peptide, taken before COVID-19 vaccination. Every receptor here comes from a human donor who had a prior SARS-CoV-2 infection.

The chain joins TRBV5-1 to TRBJ2-5, with TRBD1 matching over 9 bases. CDR1 and CDR2 from the germline V gene are SGHRS and YFSETQ. The CDR3 totals 20 residues. After removal of 2 bases from V and 5 bases from J, the junction contained 22 bases not matched to a gene. The CDR3 DNA follows: TGCGCCAGCAGCTTCATGGAGACAGGGGGGGTTCTAGCGGCTGGGGAGACCCAGTACTTC. Its protein product is CASSFMETGGVLAAGETQYF.

A few counts support this clone. The V call is TRBV7-2, the J call TRBJ2-7; the match to TRBD2 covers 9 bases. The germline CDR1 and CDR2 sequences are SGHTA and FQGNSA. This CDR3 region has 14 residues. Germline trimming cut 3 bases from V and 6 bases from J; bases unmatched to any gene: 6. The CDR3 bases are TGTGCCAGCAGCTTTCTCGCTAGCGGGACCGAGCAGTACTTC. Translating gives CASSFLASGTEQYF.

This rearrangement joins TRBV3-1 (or the pseudogene TRBV3-2) to TRBJ2-7, with D possibly TRBD1 on 6 matching bases. The V end was cut by 0 bases, the J end by 5 bases, with 8 bases between. The CDR3 extends over 13 amino acids. CDR1 is LGHDT, CDR2 YNNKEL, per germline (reference sequence). CDR3: CASSQEDRNEQYF. The DNA of the CDR3 is TGTGCCAGCAGCCAAGAGGACAGAAACGAGCAGTACTTC.

A few counts support this clone. The chain joins TRBV4-2 to TRBJ2-7, with D uncertain. Germline CDR1 reads LGHNA; CDR2 reads YNFKEQ. The V end was cut by 0 bases, the J end by 4 bases, with 10 bases between. This CDR3 is 14 amino acids long. CDR3 protein: CASSQDIGWYEQYF. DNA of the CDR3: TGTGCCAGCAGCCAAGATATTGGGTGGTACGAGCAGTACTTC.

The rearrangement links TRBV7-9 to TRBJ1-2, with 10 bases lining up with TRBD1. V lost 4 bases to trimming and J lost 4 bases; unmatched junction nucleotides: 3. Germline V gene sequence: CDR1 SEHNR, CDR2 FQNEAQ (reference sequence). The CDR3 extends over 14 amino acids. CDR3 bases: TGTGCCAGCAGCTCCCGGGACAGGGGCTATGGCTACACCTTC. It yields the protein CASSSRDRGYGYTF.

In this sample, this clone turned up a few times. V is TRBV14 and J is TRBJ1-4; the D is unclear. The V end was cut by 2 bases, the J end by 0 bases, with 7 bases between. The germline V gene encodes CDR1 SGHDN and CDR2 FVKESK. The length of the CDR3 is 15 residues. The CDR3 spells CASSQFESTNEKLFF. In DNA, the CDR3 is TGTGCCAGCAGCCAATTCGAGTCAACTAATGAAAAACTGTTTTTT.

The chain links TRBV28 to TRBJ2-4; D is unclear. V was clipped by 1 base and J by 0 bases, with 7 bases between them. The CDR3 has 15 residues. Germline-derived CDR1 and CDR2 are MDHEN and SYDVKM. The CDR3 here is CASSLSRVAKNIQYF. The CDR3 region has the DNA TGTGCCAGCAGTTTATCCCGGGTAGCCAAAAACATTCAGTACTTC. Using reference TRBV28 and TRBJ2-4 for the parts outside the CDR3, the full variable domain is DVKVTQSSRYLVKRTGEKVFLECVQDMDHENMFWYRQDPGLGLRLIYFSYDVKMKEKGDIPEGYSVSREKKERFSLILESASTNQTSMYLCASSLSRVAKNIQYFGAGTRLSVL.

The rearrangement joins TRBV5-6 to TRBJ1-1, with a weak D call TRBD1 (6 bases). The germline CDR1 and CDR2 sequences are SGHDT and YYEEEE. This CDR3 contains 15 residues. Between the trimmed V and J ends, which lost 5 bases and 3 bases, there was a span of 17 bases. CDR3 protein: CASSLNQGKDTEAFF. DNA of the CDR3: TGTGCCAGCAGTTTGAATCAGGGGAAAGACACTGAAGCTTTCTTT.

The chain combines TRBV11-3 with TRBJ2-3, with TRBD2 as a possible D gene (6 bases). The ends were cut back, 5 bases at V and 3 bases at J, with 9 bases in the middle. CDR3 length: 13 residues. Germline CDR1 is SGHNT and CDR2 is YENEEA. The CDR3 protein is CASSGLYTDTQYF. The CDR3 region has the DNA TGTGCCAGCAGCGGACTATATACAGATACGCAGTATTTT. The whole variable domain, filled in from reference TRBV11-3 and TRBJ2-3, reads EAGVVQSPRYKIIEKKQPVAFWCNPISGHNTLYWYLQNLGQGPELLIRYENEEAVDDSQLPKDRFSAERLKGVDSTLKIQPAELGDSAVYLCASSGLYTDTQYFGPGTRLTVL.

CDR3 amino acids: CASSHNYEQYF. The DNA of the CDR3 is TGTGCCAGCAGCCACAACTACGAGCAGTACTTC. The chain has TRBV3-1 (or the pseudogene TRBV3-2) and TRBJ2-7, with D unresolved. V lost 3 bases, J lost 3 bases, and 3 bases lay in between. The germline V gene has CDR1 LGHDT and CDR2 YNNKEL (reference sequence). The CDR3 has 11 amino acids.

This clone was counted a few times. The rearrangement links TRBV19 to TRBJ2-2; 11 bases agree with TRBD2. Trimming took 2 bases from V and 4 from J; bases not matched to a gene: 3. CDR1 and CDR2 from the germline V gene are LNHDA and SQIVND (reference sequence). The CDR3 is 16 amino acids. CDR3 in DNA: TGTGCCAGTAGTATATCCGGGACTAGCGGCACCGGGGAGCTGTTTTTT. Translating gives CASSISGTSGTGELFF.

The chain uses TRBV5-1 and TRBJ2-1; 10 bases fit TRBD2. The CDR3 contains 16 residues. V lost 0 bases and J lost 6; bases outside the gene matches: 6. The germline CDR1 and CDR2 sequences are SGHRS and YFSETQ. The CDR3 DNA reads TGCGCCAGCAGCTTGGTAGCGGGGGGAGGGAGCAATGAGCAGTTCTTC. It encodes CASSLVAGGGSNEQFF.

This clone was recorded only once. This chain connects TRBV2 to TRBJ1-5, with D possibly being TRBD1 (6 bases). The CDR3 is 13 amino acids. The ends were cut back, 8 bases at V and 4 bases at J, with 12 bases in the middle. Germline V CDR1 and CDR2: SNHLY, FYNNEI. The CDR3, as DNA: TGTGCCAGCTCGGGGGCGGGGAATCAGCCCCAGCATTTT. Protein sequence: CASSGAGNQPQHF. The complete variable domain, with remaining parts taken from reference TRBV2 and TRBJ1-5, reads EPEVTQTPSHQVTQMGQEVILRCVPISNHLYFYWYRQILGQKVEFLVSFYNNEISEKSEIFDDQFSVERPDGSNFTLKIRSTKLEDSAMYFCASSGAGNQPQHFGDGTRLSIL.

The chain combines TRBV7-3 with TRBJ1-4, with D perhaps TRBD1 (5 bases). The CDR3 consists of 16 residues. Trimming shortened V by 5 bases and J by 0 bases, and 13 bases separated the two germline ends. The germline CDR1 and CDR2 sequences are SGHTA and FQGTGA. CDR3 DNA sequence: TGTGCCAGCAGCCTCGGAGGGGATGCAACTAATGAAAAACTGTTTTTT. The encoded protein is CASSLGGDATNEKLFF.

The chain recombines TRBV11-2 with TRBJ2-2; 11 positions match TRBD2. The CDR3 has 16 amino acids. Trimming removed 0 bases from V and 5 bases from J; junction bases left unmatched: 2. Germline V gene lookup returns CDR1 SGHAT and CDR2 FQNNGV. The CDR3 region is CASSLDGTSGTGELFF. The CDR3 DNA sequence: TGTGCCAGCAGCTTAGACGGGACTAGCGGTACCGGGGAGCTGTTTTTT.